These 29 T cell receptor beta chains were all obtained from the same sample, sequenced in a study of T cell responses to AZD1222 COVID-19 vaccine (dated by TCRdb to 2020 to 2023). The time point label, read with the paper, signifies: baseline before first vaccination. Interpreted using the paper, the treatment or condition label stands for: meningococcal conjugate vaccine given as trial control. The receptor library was made with the immunoSEQ multiplex PCR assay. Entries here come from immuneACCESS through TCRdb and include only in-frame sequences with V and J called. Some clones fail to appear in such tables; in the studies checked, an unresolved V gene covers under half of the shortfall, and the cause of the remainder is unknown. This sample has 140,000 to 150,000 clones in its table, and about nine tenths of those were observed once. Approximately 2.7% of the sample lies in the top ten. Sequenced material: peripheral blood, taken on day 0 of MenACWY control vaccination. All receptors derive from an adult in good health.

The V call is TRBV9, the J call TRBJ2-2, with 7 bases matching TRBD1. Trimming at V came to 4 bases and at J to 5 bases, leaving 14 bases not matched to a gene. Germline CDR1 reads SGDLS; CDR2 reads YYNGEE. The CDR3 consists of 17 residues. The CDR3 DNA reads as TGTGCCAGCAGCCCCTTCCCCCGGGACAGCCTTACCGGGGAGCTGTTTTTT. It yields the protein CASSPFPRDSLTGELFF.

V and J are TRBV11-3 and TRBJ1-1; the D is unclear. V was trimmed by 3 bases and J by 1 base, leaving 15 bases between them. The CDR3 sequence is 16 residues long. Germline lookup yields CDR1 SGHNT and CDR2 YENEEA. CDR3 nucleotide sequence: TGTGCCAGCAGCTTGGATGGGCGGGAAGGGAACACTGAAGCTTTCTTT. Translating gives CASSLDGREGNTEAFF.

This clone was detected only a few times. J is TRBJ1-6 and V is TRBV27; D gene ambiguous. The V end lost 4 bases, the J end lost 7 bases, and 8 bases lay between the germline ends. Germline CDR1 and CDR2: MNHEY and SMNVEV (reference sequence). The CDR3 loop spans 13 amino acids. This chain's CDR3 is CASSWGSNSPLHF. In nucleotides, the CDR3 is TGTGCCAGCAGTTGGGGATCAAATTCACCCCTCCACTTT.

V gene TRBV28 combines with J gene TRBJ1-2; D unclear. V lost 8 bases and J 6 bases, leaving 19 bases between the germline ends. Per germline, CDR1 MDHEN and CDR2 SYDVKM. This CDR3 has 14 amino acids. The CDR3 is CASAGPSRSHGYTF. The DNA of the CDR3 is TGTGCCAGCGCTGGCCCTTCCCGTTCCCATGGCTACACCTTC.

This rearrangement joins TRBV10-2 to TRBJ2-1; D call uncertain. CDR3 length: 14 residues. Per the germline V gene, CDR1 is WSHSY and CDR2 is SAAADI. V shed 2 bases and J shed 4 bases, with 9 bases lying between them. CDR3 amino acids: CASSEPRAYNEQFF. DNA for the CDR3: TGCGCCAGCAGTGAGCCCCGAGCGTACAATGAGCAGTTCTTC.

The chain combines TRBV4-2 with TRBJ2-1; the match to TRBD2 covers 9 bases. The CDR3 is 17 amino acids. CDR1 is LGHNA, CDR2 YNFKEQ, per germline. V gave up 0 bases and J gave up 0 bases; unmatched junction bases: 3. The CDR3 bases are TGTGCCAGCAGCCAAGATGTAGCGGGGGCCTCCTACAATGAGCAGTTCTTC. It translates to CASSQDVAGASYNEQFF.

The chain joins TRBV4-1 to TRBJ2-3; no clear D. The CDR3 extends over 15 amino acids. Germline V lookup: CDR1 MGHRA, CDR2 YSYEKL. Trimming stripped 1 base from V and 5 bases from J, with 13 bases between. CDR3 DNA sequence: TGCGCCAGCAGCCAAGCCCCACCCACCCGAGATACGCAGTATTTT. It specifies CASSQAPPTRDTQYF.

The chain is built from TRBV27 and TRBJ1-6; unclear D gene. Germline CDR1 reads MNHEY; CDR2 reads SMNVEV (reference sequence). Deletions cut 8 bases from V and 10 bases from J, with 18 bases between. The CDR3 is made up of 14 amino acids. CDR3 DNA sequence: TGTGCCAGCTGCCGAGGGCTGGGGAAGTCACCCCTCCACTTT. As protein: CASCRGLGKSPLHF.

In this sample, this clone turned up once. This sequence joins TRBV13 and TRBJ1-6; unclear D gene. The V end was cut by 2 bases, the J end by 0 bases, with 11 bases between. Germline loops: CDR1 PRHDT, CDR2 FYEKMQ (reference sequence). The CDR3 is 17 amino acids. The chain's CDR3 is CASSLTSASSYNSPLHF. In DNA, the CDR3 is TGTGCCAGCAGCTTAACATCCGCGAGCTCCTATAATTCACCCCTCCACTTT. Looking up the rest from reference TRBV13 and TRBJ1-6 gives the full variable domain: AAGVIQSPRHLIKEKRETATLKCYPIPRHDTVYWYQQGPGQDPQFLISFYEKMQSDKGSIPDRFSAQQFSDYHSELNMSSLELGDSALYFCASSLTSASSYNSPLHFGNGTRLTVT.

The chain employs TRBV5-1 and TRBJ1-1, with TRBD1 as a possible D gene (6 bases). Trimming shortened V by 0 bases and J by 1 base, and 13 bases separated the two germline ends. Per the germline V gene, CDR1 is SGHRS and CDR2 is YFSETQ. This CDR3 comprises 16 residues. For the CDR3, the DNA is TGCGCCAGCAGCTTGGCCCTGAGGGGGTGGAACACTGAAGCTTTCTTT. This translates into CASSLALRGWNTEAFF.

The chain has TRBV28 and TRBJ2-1; TRBD1 matches 9 bases. Germline CDR1 MDHEN, CDR2 SYDVKM. There are 14 residues in the CDR3. Germline trimming cut 5 bases from V and 7 bases from J; bases unmatched to any gene: 6. The CDR3 here is CASSIQQGANEQFF. CDR3 coding DNA: TGTGCCAGCAGTATACAACAGGGGGCGAATGAGCAGTTCTTC. Complete variable domain (other parts from reference TRBV28 and TRBJ2-1): DVKVTQSSRYLVKRTGEKVFLECVQDMDHENMFWYRQDPGLGLRLIYFSYDVKMKEKGDIPEGYSVSREKKERFSLILESASTNQTSMYLCASSIQQGANEQFFGPGTRLTVL.

This sequence joins TRBV29-1 and TRBJ2-7, with D uncertain. CDR1 is SQVTM, CDR2 ANQGSEA, per germline. The V gene lost 5 bases and the J gene lost 3 bases, with 17 bases spanning the gap. The CDR3 spans 14 residues. The CDR3: CSVLLGGYYYEQYF. Written as DNA, the CDR3 is TGCAGCGTTCTCCTCGGTGGCTATTACTACGAGCAGTACTTC.

V usage is TRBV7-8 and J usage is TRBJ1-2; 8 bases line up with TRBD1. This CDR3 has 14 amino acids. V was clipped by 5 bases and J by 2 bases; unmatched bases: 4. Germline CDR1 and CDR2: SGHVS and FQNEAQ. CDR3 amino acids: CASSGRQGNYGYTF. Here the CDR3 DNA reads TGTGCCAGCAGCGGCCGACAGGGGAACTATGGCTACACCTTC.

V is TRBV7-9 and J is TRBJ2-1, with TRBD2 matching over 7 bases. The germline CDR1 and CDR2 sequences are SEHNR and FQNEAQ (reference sequence). The CDR3 is 15 amino acids. With V trimmed by 8 bases and J by 2 bases, 9 bases remained unmatched. CDR3 nucleotides: TGTGCCAGCGCCAGGTCTAGCGGAGCCTACAATGAGCAGTTCTTC. Translation gives CASARSSGAYNEQFF.

V usage is TRBV29-1 and J usage is TRBJ2-2; perhaps TRBD2 as D (6 bases). Germline CDR1 reads SQVTM; CDR2 reads ANQGSEA. Between the trimmed V and J ends, which lost 6 bases and 5 bases, there was a span of 10 bases. CDR3 length: 12 residues. Written as DNA, the CDR3 is TGCAGCGTCGGGGGTGGGACCGGGGAGCTGTTTTTT. It is translated as CSVGGGTGELFF.

The gene calls are TRBV9 and TRBJ2-7, with TRBD2 matching 10 bases. The CDR3 consists of 15 residues. V was pared by 0 bases and J by 2 bases, with 2 bases of the junction left unmatched. Germline CDR1 is SGDLS and CDR2 is YYNGEE. The DNA of the CDR3 is TGTGCCAGCAGCGTAGAACTAGCGGGACCCTACGAGCAGTACTTC. Translated: CASSVELAGPYEQYF.

V usage is TRBV7-9 and J usage is TRBJ2-3; D is possibly TRBD2 (6 bases). This CDR3 is built from 16 residues. Trimming removed 5 bases at V and 0 bases at J, with 15 bases between. Germline assignment: CDR1 SEHNR and CDR2 FQNEAQ (reference sequence). The DNA of the CDR3 is TGTGCCAGCAGCCCGCTAGCGACAGTAAGCACAGATACGCAGTATTTT. Translated: CASSPLATVSTDTQYF.

The CDR3 region is CASSPAGGRDEQFF. The DNA of the CDR3 is TGTGCCAGCTCACCGGCGGGGGGGCGGGATGAGCAGTTCTTC. This rearrangement joins TRBV18 to TRBJ2-1; 9 bases align to TRBD2. This CDR3 comprises 14 residues. Germline loops: CDR1 KGHSH, CDR2 LQKENI. J gave up 8 bases and V 3 bases, and 5 bases lay outside the gene matches.

V is TRBV19 and J is TRBJ1-3; 7 bases fit TRBD1. Germline V gene lookup returns CDR1 LNHDA and CDR2 SQIVND (reference sequence). This CDR3 has 14 amino acids. Trimming took 6 bases from V and 2 from J; bases not matched to a gene: 4. Here the CDR3 reads CASRNTGAGNTIYF. The DNA for the CDR3 is TGTGCCAGTAGAAATACAGGGGCTGGAAACACCATATATTTT.

V usage is TRBV27 and J usage is TRBJ1-5, with TRBD1 identical over 7 bases. Germline CDR1 is MNHEY and CDR2 is SMNVEV (reference sequence). Unmatched junction bases numbered 10, after V lost 7 bases and J lost 1 base. The CDR3 loop spans 16 amino acids. CDR3 in amino acids: CASKPVTGFSNQPQHF. In DNA form, the CDR3 reads TGTGCCAGCAAACCCGTGACAGGGTTCAGCAATCAGCCCCAGCATTTT.

The chain carries TRBV18 and TRBJ1-1; TRBD1 is a possible D gene (5 bases). This CDR3 comprises 15 residues. Germline V gene lookup returns CDR1 KGHSH and CDR2 LQKENI. Trimming left V 2 bases short and J 3 bases short, with 13 bases between. The CDR3 is CASSPGSGTHTEAFF. CDR3 DNA: TGTGCCAGCTCACCAGGTTCAGGGACCCACACTGAAGCTTTCTTT.

Points on this clone: The same CDR3 arises from other DNA sequences in this sample as well. The V and J genes are TRBV7-8 and TRBJ1-5; 7 nucleotides agree with TRBD1. J gave up 0 bases and V 5 bases, and 4 bases lay outside the gene matches. The CDR3 covers 15 residues. Germline V CDR1 and CDR2: SGHVS, FQNEAQ. CDR3 in amino acids: CASSLGDSSNQPQHF. For the CDR3, the DNA is TGTGCCAGCAGCCTGGGGGACAGTAGCAATCAGCCCCAGCATTTT. Looking up the rest from reference TRBV7-8 and TRBJ1-5 gives the full variable domain: GAGVSQSPRYKVAKRGQDVALRCDPISGHVSLFWYQQALGQGPEFLTYFQNEAQLDKSGLPSDRFFAERPEGSVSTLKIQRTQQEDSAVYLCASSLGDSSNQPQHFGDGTRLSIL.

The rearrangement joins TRBV3-1 (or the pseudogene TRBV3-2) to TRBJ1-6; tentatively, D is TRBD1 (5 bases). This CDR3 spans 16 amino acids. V lost 6 bases and J 3 bases, leaving 15 bases between the germline ends. The germline CDR1 and CDR2 sequences are LGHDT and YNNKEL (reference sequence). The CDR3 sequence is CASRRYDRGYNSPLHF. For the CDR3, the DNA is TGTGCCAGCAGGCGGTACGACAGAGGCTATAATTCACCCCTCCACTTT.

J is TRBJ1-4 and V is TRBV10-1; maybe TRBD1 (6 bases). Trimming took 6 bases from V and 5 from J, leaving 16 bases between them. CDR1 and CDR2 from the germline V gene are WNHNN and SYGVQD (reference sequence). The CDR3 is 15 residues long. CDR3 loop: CASSPAGDGNEKLFF. In DNA, the CDR3 is TGCGCCAGCAGCCCCGCAGGGGACGGGAATGAAAAACTGTTTTTT.

The chain uses TRBV4-2 and TRBJ1-2; possible D gene TRBD1, 5 bases. Trimming took 0 bases from V and 6 from J, leaving 14 bases between them. This CDR3 region has 15 residues. In germline, CDR1 is LGHNA, CDR2 YNFKEQ. Here the CDR3 reads CASSQDPRGEDGYTF. The CDR3 nucleotides read TGTGCCAGCAGCCAAGATCCCCGGGGCGAGGATGGCTACACCTTC.

The chain is built from TRBV5-1 and TRBJ1-1; no reliable D call. Between the trimmed V and J ends, which lost 0 bases and 0 bases, there was a span of 6 bases. The CDR3 totals 14 residues. The germline V gene encodes CDR1 SGHRS and CDR2 YFSETQ. Here the CDR3 DNA reads TGCGCCAGCAGCTTGGAACAGTTGAACACTGAAGCTTTCTTT. Translation: CASSLEQLNTEAFF.

Note on this clone: The sample has other DNA sequences that encode this CDR3 too. V usage is TRBV27 and J usage is TRBJ2-7; 8 bases map to TRBD2. V shed 2 bases and J 0 bases; nucleotides not matched to a gene: 3. Germline loops: CDR1 MNHEY, CDR2 SMNVEV (reference sequence). The CDR3 covers 15 residues. The CDR3 DNA follows: TGTGCCAGCAGTTTAACTAGCGGCAGCTCCTACGAGCAGTACTTC. This translates into CASSLTSGSSYEQYF.

The chain employs TRBV2 and TRBJ2-5, with 9 bases fitting TRBD2. Germline V CDR1 and CDR2: SNHLY, FYNNEI. Trimming cost V 2 bases and J 2 bases; bases outside gene matches: 9. This CDR3 is 17 amino acids long. DNA of the CDR3: TGTGCCAGCAGTGAACGAGTCCTAGCGGGGTTACAAGAGACCCAGTACTTC. It yields the protein CASSERVLAGLQETQYF.

CDR3: CASKRKGQGYEQYF. The CDR3 coding sequence is TGTGCCAGTAAACGGAAGGGGCAGGGGTACGAGCAGTACTTC. The chain has TRBV19 and TRBJ2-7; a weak D match, TRBD1 (6 bases). Per germline, CDR1 LNHDA and CDR2 SQIVND (reference sequence). The CDR3 runs 14 residues. V was trimmed by 7 bases and J by 4 bases, leaving 17 bases between them.